Below are 10 T cell receptor beta chains sequenced from a single sample in a study of regulatory T cells in long-lasting Graves disease (dated by TCRdb to the early 2020s). Library preparation used multiplex PCR. Instrument on record: Illumina HiSeq 4000. CDR3 regions were amplified by Arm-PCR with iRepertoire HTBI primers to construct TCR beta libraries. The public reads were reprocessed in TCRdb via fastp at Q25 and MiXCR, keeping in-frame beta chains. Duplicate CDR3 protein sequences are folded into a single record with the most common DNA and genes. In all, the sample holds about 620,000 distinct CDR3 sequences, and roughly 16% of those were seen once. Of the sample, 15% to 20% falls within the top ten clones. The time point tag for this specimen amounts to: newly diagnosed GD, antithyroid drugs for less than 3 months. For both TCR sequencing and RNA sequencing, RNA was extracted from PBMCs using TRIzol.

The same specimen was also included in a second study, on T cells in Graves' hyperthyroidism and ophthalmopathy.

This specimen was peripheral blood mononuclear cells (PBMCs), taken at new diagnosis, from a patient treated with antithyroid drugs. Receptors originate from a woman in her thirties with Graves disease. Donor details come from another sample of the same person, matched by shared clones.

The chain combines TRBV5-1 with TRBJ2-3, with D possibly being TRBD2 (5 bases). V shed 7 bases and J shed 1 base, with 13 bases lying between them. The CDR3 loop spans 14 amino acids. Germline V gene sequence: CDR1 SGHRS, CDR2 YFSETQ. This CDR3 reads CASARTHGTDTQYF. The CDR3 DNA reads as TGCGCCAGCGCCAGGACTCATGGCACAGATACGCAGTATTTT.

This sequence joins TRBV10-3 and TRBJ2-5, with 7 positions matching TRBD2. With 4 bases clipped from V and 5 bases from J, the junction kept 7 bases outside the gene matches. CDR3 length equals 14 residues. Germline V gene sequence: CDR1 ENHRY, CDR2 SYGVKD. CDR3 in amino acids: CAISGVGGSETQYF. The CDR3 DNA reads TGTGCCATCAGTGGAGTGGGGGGGAGTGAGACCCAGTACTTC.

A word on this clonotype: A much bigger clone sits one base away, suggesting this may be a read error. The chain employs TRBV2 and TRBJ1-1; 7 positions agree with TRBD1. CDR3 length: 12 amino acids. V was pared by 11 bases and J by 6 bases, with 9 bases of the junction left unmatched. Germline CDR1 reads SNHLY; CDR2 reads FYNNEI. The CDR3 nucleotides are TGTGCCGGAACAGGGGAGGGAGCTGAAGCTTTCTTT. Amino acids: CAGTGEGAEAFF.

The gene calls are TRBV7-2 and TRBJ1-1; tentatively, D is TRBD1 (5 bases). The germline V gene has CDR1 SGHTA and CDR2 FQGNSA. Trimming cost V 5 bases and J 1 base, with 17 bases left between them. The CDR3 is 16 residues long. This chain's CDR3 is CASSRTAGTGNTEAFF. The CDR3 bases are TGTGCCAGCAGCCGAACTGCCGGGACGGGGAACACTGAAGCTTTCTTT.

This clonotype occurred many times. The chain carries TRBV19 and TRBJ1-5, with 8 bases lining up with TRBD1. Germline trimming cut 7 bases from V and 5 bases from J; bases unmatched to any gene: 4. Germline V gene lookup returns CDR1 LNHDA and CDR2 SQIVND (reference sequence). This CDR3 region has 13 residues. The CDR3 here is CASTGQGHQPQHF. CDR3 coding DNA: TGTGCCAGTACCGGACAGGGACATCAGCCCCAGCATTTT.

The chain employs TRBV2 and TRBJ1-1, with 7 bases identical to TRBD1. The trim removed 6 bases at V and 4 bases at J, leaving 8 bases unmatched. The germline gives CDR1 SNHLY, CDR2 FYNNEI. The CDR3 length is 14 residues. CDR3 bases: TGTGCCAGCAGAAGACAGGGTATTGGCACTGAAGCTTTCTTT. It is translated as CASRRQGIGTEAFF.

In DNA form, the CDR3 reads TGTGCCAGCAGCTTAGCGCCAGGGGGCTCCTATAATTCACCCCTCCACTTT. This encodes CASSLAPGGSYNSPLHF. V is TRBV7-2 and J is TRBJ1-6, with TRBD1 matching over 7 bases. Germline CDR1 reads SGHTA; CDR2 reads FQGNSA. Trimming cost V 0 bases and J 0 bases; bases outside gene matches: 2. The CDR3 contains 17 residues.

To note about this clonotype: A much larger clone lies one base from this, so it may be a read error. The rearrangement links TRBV14 to TRBJ1-1; 9 bases are shared with TRBD1. Germline lookup yields CDR1 SGHDN and CDR2 FVKESK. This CDR3 has 15 amino acids. The CDR3 DNA reads as TGTGCCAGCAGACCGCTGACAGGGGGGAACACTGAATCTTTCTTT. It specifies CASRPLTGGNTESFF.

This clonotype was picked up a small number of times. The chain couples TRBV28 to TRBJ2-1; the D gene is possibly TRBD2 (6 bases). In germline, CDR1 is MDHEN, CDR2 SYDVKM. CDR3 length: 16 amino acids. The germline V and J ends were trimmed by 2 bases and 6 bases, with 17 bases remaining between them. The CDR3 loop reads CASSLLGTCGFNEQFF. The CDR3, as DNA: TGTGCCAGCAGTTTACTCGGGACTTGCGGTTTCAATGAGCAGTTCTTC.

The chain carries TRBV11-3 and TRBJ2-2; 9 nucleotides match TRBD1. The CDR3 runs 14 residues. V trimming: 3 bases; J trimming: 7 bases; junction bases outside the gene matches: 3. Germline V lookup: CDR1 SGHNT, CDR2 YENEEA. CDR3 in amino acids: CASSLGQGGGELFF. In nucleotides, the CDR3 is TGTGCCAGCAGCTTGGGACAGGGAGGCGGGGAGCTGTTTTTT.